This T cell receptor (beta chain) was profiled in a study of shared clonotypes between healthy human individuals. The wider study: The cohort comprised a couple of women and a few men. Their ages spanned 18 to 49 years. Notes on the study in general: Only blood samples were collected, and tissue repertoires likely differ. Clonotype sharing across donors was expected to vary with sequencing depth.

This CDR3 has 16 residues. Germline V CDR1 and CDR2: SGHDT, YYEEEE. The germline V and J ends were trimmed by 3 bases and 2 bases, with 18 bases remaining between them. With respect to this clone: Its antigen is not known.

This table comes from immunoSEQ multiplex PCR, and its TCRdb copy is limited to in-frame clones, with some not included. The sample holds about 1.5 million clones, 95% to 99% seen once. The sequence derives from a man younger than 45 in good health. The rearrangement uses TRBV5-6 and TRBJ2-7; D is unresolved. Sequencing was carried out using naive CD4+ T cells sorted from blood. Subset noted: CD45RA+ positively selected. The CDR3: CASSWRRRSDTYEQYF. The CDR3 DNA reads TGTGCCAGCAGCTGGAGAAGGAGATCGGATACCTACGAGCAGTACTTC. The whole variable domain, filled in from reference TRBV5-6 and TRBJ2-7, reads DAGVTQSPTHLIKTRGQQVTLRCSPKSGHDTVSWYQQALGQGPQFIFQYYEEEERQRGNFPDRFSGHQFPNYSSELNVNALLLGDSALYLCASSWRRRSDTYEQYFGPGTRLTVT.